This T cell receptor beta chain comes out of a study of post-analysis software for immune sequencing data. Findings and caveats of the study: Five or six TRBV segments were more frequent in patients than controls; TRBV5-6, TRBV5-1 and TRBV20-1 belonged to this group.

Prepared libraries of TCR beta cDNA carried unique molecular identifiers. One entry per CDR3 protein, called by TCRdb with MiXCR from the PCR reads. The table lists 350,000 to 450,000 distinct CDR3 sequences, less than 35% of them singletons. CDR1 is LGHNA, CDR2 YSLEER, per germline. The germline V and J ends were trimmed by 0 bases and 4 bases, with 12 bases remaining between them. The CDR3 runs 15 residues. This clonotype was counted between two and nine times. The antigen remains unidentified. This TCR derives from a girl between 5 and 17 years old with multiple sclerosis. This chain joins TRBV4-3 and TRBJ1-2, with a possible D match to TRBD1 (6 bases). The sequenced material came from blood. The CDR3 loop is CASSQDEGGIYGYTF. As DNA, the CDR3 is TGCGCCAGCAGCCAAGATGAGGGGGGGATCTATGGCTACACCTTC.